Listed below are T cell receptor beta chains from one sample, sequenced in a study of cytomegalovirus exposure and HLA in healthy donors. The data were produced by immunoSEQ multiplex PCR, yet TCRdb's version contains in-frame clones alone and is incomplete. The listing contains roughly 27,000 clones. The material sequenced was PBMCs. The receptors originated from a young man in good health and CMV-seronegative. Each CDR3 is given with its conserved first and last residue. D genes are given only for firm matches. Clone size is stated in some rows and not others, as once, few, many or a class when expanded.

TRBJ2-1 . . 13 TRBV11-3 TGTGCCAGCAGCTCCCTTAGTGGCAATGAGCAGTTCTTC CASSSLSGNEQFF
TRBJ2-1 . . 16 TRBV9 TGTGCCAGCAGTGGGGCACGCGGTAGCTCCTACAATGAGCAGTTCTTC CASSGARGSSYNEQFF
TRBJ2-1 . . 14 TRBV28 TGTGCCAGCAGACCCGGAGGACGGGGTAATGAGCAGTTCTTC CASRPGGRGNEQFF
TRBJ1-1 . TRBD1 16 TRBV30 TGTGCCTGGAAACCGATAGACAGGGGGAGTGGGGGACGGGCTTTCTTT CAWKPIDRGSGGRAFF
TRBJ2-2 . TRBD1 17 TRBV4-2 TGTGCCAGCAGCCAGCCCCGGACAGGGGGAGTAACCGGGGAGCTGTTTTTT CASSQPRTGGVTGELFF
TRBJ1-1 . . 12 TRBV9 TGTGCCAGCAGCGTAGGCGGTGGGGAAGCTTTCTTT CASSVGGGEAFF
TRBJ1-1 . . 15 TRBV7-9 TGTGCCAGCAGCAGAGTTACGGGGGGTCCGTCTGAAGCTTTCTTT CASSRVTGGPSEAFF
TRBJ1-6 . . 13 TRBV6-1 TGTGCCAGCAGTGACAGGGAAAATTCACCCCTCCACTTT CASSDRENSPLHF
TRBJ2-7 . TRBD2 18 TRBV11-2 TGTGCCAGCAGCTTAGAAGGGACTAGCGGGAGTATAACCTACGAGCAGTACTTC CASSLEGTSGSITYEQYF
TRBJ2-5 . . 12 TRBV7-9 TGTGCCAGCAGCTTAGGAGCGGAGACCCAGTACTTC CASSLGAETQYF
TRBJ1-6 . . 15 TRBV2 TGTGCCAGCAGCATACTGAGCTCCTATAATTCACCCCTCCACTTT CASSILSSYNSPLHF
TRBJ1-5 . . 13 TRBV29-1 TGCAGCGTTGTTCTTGCAGGGGATCAGCCCCAGCATTTT CSVVLAGDQPQHF
TRBJ1-4 . TRBD1 14 TRBV6-1 TGTGCCAGCAGAGACAGGGGGGCTAATGAAAAACTGTTTTTT CASRDRGANEKLFF
TRBJ1-5 . TRBD1 15 TRBV7-6 TGTGCCAGCAGCTTAGAGGACAGGCCTAATCAGCCCCAGCATTTT CASSLEDRPNQPQHF
TRBJ1-2 . . 14 TRBV5-1 TGCGCCAGCAGCTTGGGGGGTACAGGTGATGGCTACACCTTC CASSLGGTGDGYTF
TRBJ2-1 . . 15 TRBV7-2 TGTGCCAGCAGCTTAGTTCAGGGCTCCTACAATGAGCAGTTCTTC CASSLVQGSYNEQFF
TRBJ1-2 . . 13 TRBV27 TGTGCCAGCAGTTTACAGGGGAACTATGGCTACACCTTC CASSLQGNYGYTF
TRBJ2-2 . . 13 TRBV30 TGTGCCTGGACAAATCCAGGGCCCGGGGAGCTGTTTTTT CAWTNPGPGELFF
TRBJ2-3 . . 16 TRBV5-1 TGCGCCAGCAGCTTGACAGGGCGTCCTGGCACAGATACGCAGTATTTT CASSLTGRPGTDTQYF
TRBJ1-2 . . 15 TRBV4-3 TGCGCCAGCAGCCAAGGACGGACTCGTACCTATGGCTACACCTTC CASSQGRTRTYGYTF
TRBJ2-7 . . 14 TRBV28 TGTGCCAGCAGGATCGGGGGGCCAGTCTACGAGCAGTACTTC CASRIGGPVYEQYF
TRBJ2-3 . . 13 TRBV28 TGTGCCAGCAGTGACAGCAGCACAGATACGCAGTATTTT CASSDSSTDTQYF
TRBJ1-2 . . 15 TRBV7-2 TGTGCCAGCAGCTTAGATGCTACGAGTAACTATGGCTACACCTTC CASSLDATSNYGYTF
TRBJ2-7 . TRBD1 16 TRBV11-3 TGTGCCAGCAGCACTTTCAGGGGGCCAAGCTCCTACGAGCAGTACTTC CASSTFRGPSSYEQYF
TRBJ2-7 . TRBD2 16 TRBV9 TGTGCCAGCAGCGTAGAATGGGGACTAGCGGGAGACGAGCAGTACTTC CASSVEWGLAGDEQYF
TRBJ2-7 . . 13 TRBV5-1 TGCGCCAGCAGCAAGACTACCTCCTACGAGCAGTACTTC CASSKTTSYEQYF
TRBJ1-5 . . 14 TRBV28 TGTGCCAGCAGTTTAGCTTTCGGTCATCAGCCCCAGCATTTT CASSLAFGHQPQHF
TRBJ2-3 . . 12 TRBV5-1 TGCGCCAGCAGCCCCGGAGGAGATACGCAGTATTTT CASSPGGDTQYF
TRBJ1-5 . . 14 TRBV28 TGTGCCAGCAGCCCTCCAAGGGAGTATCAGCCCCAGCATTTT CASSPPREYQPQHF
TRBJ2-1 . TRBD2 15 TRBV5-1 TGCGCCAGCAGCCGTGGGACTAGCGGGAGGGATGAGCAGTTCTTC CASSRGTSGRDEQFF
TRBJ1-5 . TRBD1 13 TRBV30 TGTGCCTGGAGTACGACAGGGCTTCAGCCCCAGCATTTT CAWSTTGLQPQHF
TRBJ1-2 . TRBD1 15 TRBV4-3 TGCGCCAGCAGCCGAGTAAGACAGGGCGGCTATGGCTACACCTTC CASSRVRQGGYGYTF
TRBJ1-2 . TRBD1 15 TRBV6-5 TGTGCCAGCAGTTACTCGACAGGGGTCAACTATGGCTACACCTTC CASSYSTGVNYGYTF
TRBJ1-1 . TRBD1 13 TRBV4-2 TGTGCCAGCAGCCAATACAGGGGAACTGAAGCTTTCTTT CASSQYRGTEAFF
TRBJ1-2 . . 14 TRBV6-1 TGTGCCAGCGGAGGCCTCGGGGAATTGGGAGGCTACACCTTC CASGGLGELGGYTF
TRBJ1-1 . TRBD1 12 TRBV29-1 TGCAGCGTTGAGCAGGGGGGCACTGAAGCTTTCTTT CSVEQGGTEAFF
TRBJ1-2 medium-sized . 12 TRBV2 TGTGCCAGCAGTGGGGCATTCTATGGCTACACCTTC CASSGAFYGYTF
TRBJ2-5 . TRBD2 14 TRBV27 TGTGCCAGCAGTTTTTCACGACTAGCGGAAAATCAGTACTTC CASSFSRLAENQYF
TRBJ1-2 . TRBD1 17 TRBV27 TGTGCCAGCAGTTCCCTGGGACAGGGAGGCCCTAACTATGGCTACACCTTC CASSSLGQGGPNYGYTF
TRBJ2-1 . TRBD2 13 TRBV6-5 TGTGCCAGCAGTTATACTAGCGGGGGGGTCGTGTTCTTC CASSYTSGGVVFF
TRBJ2-3 . . 14 TRBV7-3 TGTGCCAGCTCGCGGCGGGGGCCCACAGATACGCAGTATTTT CASSRRGPTDTQYF
TRBJ1-3 . . 16 TRBV19 TGTGCCAGTACTCCCCGACACCGCTCGTCTGGAAACACCATATATTTT CASTPRHRSSGNTIYF
TRBJ1-1 . TRBD1 11 TRBV10-3 TGTGCCATTTTAGGGGGCGGTGAAGCTTTCTTT CAILGGGEAFF
TRBJ1-1 . TRBD1 14 TRBV5-4 TGTGCCAGCAGTACAGGGGGCGCGAACACTGAAGCTTTCTTT CASSTGGANTEAFF
TRBJ1-1 . . 14 TRBV10-3 TGTGCCATCAGTCTTGAGCGGGGGGCCACTGAAGCTTTCTTT CAISLERGATEAFF
TRBJ2-3 . TRBD2 15 TRBV10-1 TGCGCCAGCCCGACTAGCGGGAGGATAGGAGATACGCAGTATTTT CASPTSGRIGDTQYF
TRBJ2-5 . TRBD1 14 TRBV11-2 TGTGCCAGCAGCGATTACAGGGGGACAGAGACCCAGTACTTC CASSDYRGTETQYF
TRBJ2-7 . TRBD1 18 TRBV11-2 TGTGCCAGCAGAGGGCTTCAGTCTTTTCGGACAGGGGGCTACGAGCAGTACTTC CASRGLQSFRTGGYEQYF
TRBJ1-2 . . 14 TRBV5-4 TGTGCCAGCAGCAGTCTACGGGGGGACTATGGCTACACCTTC CASSSLRGDYGYTF
TRBJ1-1 . . 14 TRBV9 TGTGCCAGCAATTATGGGGCCATGAACACTGAAGCTTTCTTT CASNYGAMNTEAFF
TRBJ1-3 . TRBD1 16 TRBV7-9 TGTGCCAGCAGCTCGCTGGGGACAGGGTTTGGAAACACCATATATTTT CASSSLGTGFGNTIYF
TRBJ1-6 . . 12 TRBV11-3 TGTGCCAGCACCAAACTAAATTCACCCCTCCACTTT CASTKLNSPLHF
TRBJ2-5 . . 11 TRBV5-1 TGCGCCAGCAGTTCCTCCGTGGAGCAGTACTTC CASSSSVEQYF
TRBJ2-3 . . 12 TRBV18 TGTGCCAGCTCACCACTAGAAGATACGCAGTATTTT CASSPLEDTQYF
TRBJ2-7 . . 15 TRBV6-6 TGTGCCAGCAGTTACTCGTCAGGTGAAGGCTACGAGCAGTACTTC CASSYSSGEGYEQYF
TRBJ1-2 . . 16 TRBV18 TGTGCCAGCTCACCACCGGGGGACGGACAGTACTATGGCTACACCTTC CASSPPGDGQYYGYTF
TRBJ2-1 . . 13 TRBV5-6 TGTGCCAGCAGCTTTGGGCTCTACAATGAGCAGTTCTTC CASSFGLYNEQFF
TRBJ2-2 . . 15 TRBV28 TGTGCCAGCAGTAAGGCAGGGGCAAGCACCGGGGAGCTGTTTTTT CASSKAGASTGELFF